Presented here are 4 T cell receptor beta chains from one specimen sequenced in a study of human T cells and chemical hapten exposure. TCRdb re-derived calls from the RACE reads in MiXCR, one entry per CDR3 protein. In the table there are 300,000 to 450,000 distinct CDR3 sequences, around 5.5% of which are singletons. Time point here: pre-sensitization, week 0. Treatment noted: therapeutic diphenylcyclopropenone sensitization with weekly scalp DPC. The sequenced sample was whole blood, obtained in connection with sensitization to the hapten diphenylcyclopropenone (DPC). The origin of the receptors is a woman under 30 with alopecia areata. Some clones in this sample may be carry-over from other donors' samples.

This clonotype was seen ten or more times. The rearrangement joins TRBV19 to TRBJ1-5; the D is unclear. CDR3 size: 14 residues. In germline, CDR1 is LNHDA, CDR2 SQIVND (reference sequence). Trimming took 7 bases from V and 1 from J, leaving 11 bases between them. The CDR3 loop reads CASNPGWSNQPQHF. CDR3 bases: TGTGCCAGTAATCCGGGGTGGAGCAATCAGCCCCAGCATTTT.

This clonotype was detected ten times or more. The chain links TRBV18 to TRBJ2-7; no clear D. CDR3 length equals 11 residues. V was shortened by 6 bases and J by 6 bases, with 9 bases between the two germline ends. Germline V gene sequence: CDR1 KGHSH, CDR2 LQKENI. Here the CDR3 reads CASSADGEQYF. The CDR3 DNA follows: TGTGCCAGCTCGGCGGACGGCGAGCAGTACTTC.

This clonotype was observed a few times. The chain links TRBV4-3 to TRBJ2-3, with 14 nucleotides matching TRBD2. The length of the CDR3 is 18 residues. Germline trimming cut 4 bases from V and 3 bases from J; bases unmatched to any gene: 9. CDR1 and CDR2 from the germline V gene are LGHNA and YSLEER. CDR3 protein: CASSRLRLAGGRTDTQYF. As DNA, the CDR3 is TGCGCCAGCAGCCGTCTGAGACTAGCGGGGGGGCGAACAGATACGCAGTATTTT.

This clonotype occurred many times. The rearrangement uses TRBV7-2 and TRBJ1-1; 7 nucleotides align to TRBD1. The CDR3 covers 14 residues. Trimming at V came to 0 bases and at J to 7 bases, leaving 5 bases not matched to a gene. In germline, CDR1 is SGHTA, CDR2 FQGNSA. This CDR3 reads CASSLASTGYEAFF. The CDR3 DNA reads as TGTGCCAGCAGCTTAGCGTCGACAGGGTATGAAGCTTTCTTT.